This T cell receptor (beta chain) emerged from a study of identifying expanded T cells in peripheral blood. To note about this clone: As yet, its antigen is unknown.

Overall study results and limits: Approximately 1.1 clones differed between technical replicates, versus 16.4 and 19 over time. Two-week clone count variance significantly increased as total template count grew.

During the collection period, no donor immune events like infections were recorded. Unmatched junction bases numbered 10, after V lost 5 bases and J lost 7 bases. The germline V gene has CDR1 SGHTA and CDR2 FQGNSA. The CDR3 covers 15 residues. Sequenced by immunoSEQ multiplex PCR; TCRdb stores in-frame clones only, minus some. This table holds about 74,000 clones, about 83% found once. The sequence was obtained from a person aged 18 to 75 in good health. This chain joins TRBV7-2 and TRBJ2-7; 11 bases agree with TRBD2. Sequenced: blood. This chain's CDR3 is CASSLTGTSGNEQYF. CDR3 coding DNA: TGTGCCAGCAGCCTAACCGGGACTAGCGGTAATGAGCAGTACTTC.